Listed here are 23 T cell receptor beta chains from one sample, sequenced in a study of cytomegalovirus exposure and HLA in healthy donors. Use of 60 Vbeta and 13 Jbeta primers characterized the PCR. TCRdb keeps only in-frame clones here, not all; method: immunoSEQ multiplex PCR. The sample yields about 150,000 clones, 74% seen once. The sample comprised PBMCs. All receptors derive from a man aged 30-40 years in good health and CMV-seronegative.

The CDR3: CASQGAGLTEAFF. The CDR3 DNA reads TGTGCCAGCCAAGGGGCAGGCCTCACTGAAGCTTTCTTT. This chain connects TRBV28 to TRBJ1-1; the D gene is possibly TRBD1 (5 bases). Trimming cost V 8 bases and J 4 bases, with 14 bases left between them. In germline, CDR1 is MDHEN, CDR2 SYDVKM. The CDR3 has 13 amino acids.

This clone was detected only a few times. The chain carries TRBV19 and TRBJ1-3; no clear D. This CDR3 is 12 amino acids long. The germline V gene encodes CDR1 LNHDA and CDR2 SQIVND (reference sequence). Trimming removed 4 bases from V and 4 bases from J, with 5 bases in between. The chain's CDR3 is CASSTGGNTIYF. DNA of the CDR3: TGTGCCAGTAGTACAGGAGGAAACACCATATATTTT.

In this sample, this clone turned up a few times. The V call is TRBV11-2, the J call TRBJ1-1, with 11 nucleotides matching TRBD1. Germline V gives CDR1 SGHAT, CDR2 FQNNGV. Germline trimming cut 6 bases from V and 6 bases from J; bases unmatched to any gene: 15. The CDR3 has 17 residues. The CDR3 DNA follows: TGTGCCAGCAGGGAAGGACAGGGGGCGCCTAGTTCAGCTGAAGCTTTCTTT. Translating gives CASREGQGAPSSAEAFF.

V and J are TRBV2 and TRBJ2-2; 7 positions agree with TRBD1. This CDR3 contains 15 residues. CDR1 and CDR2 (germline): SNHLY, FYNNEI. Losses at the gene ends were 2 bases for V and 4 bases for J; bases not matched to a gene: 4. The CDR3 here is CASSEQGEGTGELFF. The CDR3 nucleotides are TGTGCCAGCAGTGAACAGGGGGAAGGCACCGGGGAGCTGTTTTTT.

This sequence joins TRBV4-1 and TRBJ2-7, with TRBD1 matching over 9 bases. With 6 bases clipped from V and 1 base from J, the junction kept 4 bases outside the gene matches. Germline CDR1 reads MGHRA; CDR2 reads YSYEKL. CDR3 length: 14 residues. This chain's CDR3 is CASSPGTGSYEQYF. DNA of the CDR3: TGCGCCAGCAGTCCCGGGACAGGGTCCTACGAGCAGTACTTC.

CDR3 bases: TGTGCCAGCAGCGTCTCATCCCAGCGGTTCCCTCCGGTGGATACGCAGTATTTT. Its protein is CASSVSSQRFPPVDTQYF. This chain connects TRBV9 to TRBJ2-3; a weak D match, TRBD2 (5 bases). The CDR3 contains 18 residues. V dropped 2 bases and J dropped 6 bases, with 25 bases sitting between them. CDR1 and CDR2 from the germline V gene are SGDLS and YYNGEE.

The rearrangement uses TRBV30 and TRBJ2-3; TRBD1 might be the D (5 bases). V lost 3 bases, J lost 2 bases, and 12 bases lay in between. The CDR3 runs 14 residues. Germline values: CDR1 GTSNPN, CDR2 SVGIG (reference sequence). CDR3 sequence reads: CAWSARESTDTQYF. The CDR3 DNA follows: TGTGCCTGGAGCGCCAGGGAATCCACAGATACGCAGTATTTT.

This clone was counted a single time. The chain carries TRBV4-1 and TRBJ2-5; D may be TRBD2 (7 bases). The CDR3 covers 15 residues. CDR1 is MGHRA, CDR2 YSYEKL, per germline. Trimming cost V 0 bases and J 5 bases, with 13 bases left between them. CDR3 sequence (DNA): TGCGCCAGCAGCCAAGATCGGGGGGCCAGCGAGACCCAGTACTTC. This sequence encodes CASSQDRGASETQYF.

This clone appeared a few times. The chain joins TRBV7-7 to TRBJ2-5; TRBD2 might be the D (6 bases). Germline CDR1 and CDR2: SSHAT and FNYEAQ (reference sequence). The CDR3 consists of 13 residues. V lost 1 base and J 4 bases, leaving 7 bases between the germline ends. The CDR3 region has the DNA TGTGCCAGCAGCTTAGAGCGGGTAGAGACCCAGTACTTC. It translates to CASSLERVETQYF.

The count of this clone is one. CDR3 loop: CASEPGGSYGYTF. The CDR3 nucleotides read TGTGCCAGCGAACCAGGGGGCTCCTATGGCTACACCTTC. This chain links TRBV2 with TRBJ1-2; TRBD1 aligns across 8 bases. The junction had 6 bases not matched to a gene; V was cut back by 8 bases and J by 4 bases. The germline V gene encodes CDR1 SNHLY and CDR2 FYNNEI. The CDR3 covers 13 residues.

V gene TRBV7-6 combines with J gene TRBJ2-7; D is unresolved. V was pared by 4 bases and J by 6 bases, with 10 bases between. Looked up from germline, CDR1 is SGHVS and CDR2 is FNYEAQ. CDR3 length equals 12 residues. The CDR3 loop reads CASSSDSTEQYF. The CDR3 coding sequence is TGTGCCAGCAGCTCTGACTCAACCGAGCAGTACTTC.

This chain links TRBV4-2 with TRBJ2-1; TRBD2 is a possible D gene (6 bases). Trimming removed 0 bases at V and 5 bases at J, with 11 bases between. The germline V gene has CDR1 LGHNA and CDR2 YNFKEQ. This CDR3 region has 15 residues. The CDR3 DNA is TGTGCCAGCAGCCAAGATTGGGACTTGGACAATGAGCAGTTCTTC. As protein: CASSQDWDLDNEQFF.

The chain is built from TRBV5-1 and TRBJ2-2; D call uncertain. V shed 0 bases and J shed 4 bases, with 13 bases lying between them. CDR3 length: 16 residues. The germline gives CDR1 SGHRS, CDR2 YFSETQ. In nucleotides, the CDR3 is TGCGCCAGCAGCTTGGCGAGTGCTGGTATCACCGGGGAGCTGTTTTTT. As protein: CASSLASAGITGELFF.

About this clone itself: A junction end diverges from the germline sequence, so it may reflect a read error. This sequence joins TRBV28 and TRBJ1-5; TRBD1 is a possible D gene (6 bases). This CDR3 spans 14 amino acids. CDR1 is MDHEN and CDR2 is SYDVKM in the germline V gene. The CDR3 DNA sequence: TGTGCCAGCAGTTTTGCAGGGGTACATCAGCCCCAGAATTTT. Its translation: CASSFAGVHQPQNF.

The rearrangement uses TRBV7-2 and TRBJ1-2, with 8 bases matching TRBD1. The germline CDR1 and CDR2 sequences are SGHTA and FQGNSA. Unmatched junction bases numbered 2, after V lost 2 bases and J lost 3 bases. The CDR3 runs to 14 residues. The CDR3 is CASSLQGADYGYTF. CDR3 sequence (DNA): TGTGCCAGCAGCTTACAGGGGGCAGACTATGGCTACACCTTC.

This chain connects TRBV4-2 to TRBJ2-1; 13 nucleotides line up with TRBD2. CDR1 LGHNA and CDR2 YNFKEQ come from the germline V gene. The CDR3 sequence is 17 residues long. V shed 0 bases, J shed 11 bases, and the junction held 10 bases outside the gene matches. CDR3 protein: CASSQDHGSLAGGQQFF. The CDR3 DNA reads TGTGCCAGCAGCCAAGATCATGGTTCACTAGCGGGGGGGCAGCAGTTCTTC.

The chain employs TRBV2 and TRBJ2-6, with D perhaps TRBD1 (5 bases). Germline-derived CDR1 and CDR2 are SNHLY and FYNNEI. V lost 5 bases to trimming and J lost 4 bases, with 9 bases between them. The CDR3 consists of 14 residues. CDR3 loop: CASSSGLGANVLTF. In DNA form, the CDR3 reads TGTGCCAGCAGTTCAGGGCTGGGGGCCAACGTCCTGACTTTC.

The CDR3 reads CASSIGQGFEKLFF. In DNA, the CDR3 is TGTGCCAGCAGCATCGGACAGGGTTTTGAAAAACTGTTTTTT. The rearrangement links TRBV7-6 to TRBJ1-4; 8 nucleotides agree with TRBD1. V shed 5 bases, J shed 7 bases, and the junction held 6 bases outside the gene matches. In germline, CDR1 is SGHVS, CDR2 FNYEAQ. The CDR3 contains 14 residues.

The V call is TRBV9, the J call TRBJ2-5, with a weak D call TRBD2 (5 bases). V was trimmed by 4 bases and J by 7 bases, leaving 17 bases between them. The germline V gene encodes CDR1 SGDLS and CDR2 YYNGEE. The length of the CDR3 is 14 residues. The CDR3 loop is CASSPGLTRSTQYF. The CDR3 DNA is TGTGCCAGCAGCCCCGGACTCACTCGTTCGACCCAGTACTTC.

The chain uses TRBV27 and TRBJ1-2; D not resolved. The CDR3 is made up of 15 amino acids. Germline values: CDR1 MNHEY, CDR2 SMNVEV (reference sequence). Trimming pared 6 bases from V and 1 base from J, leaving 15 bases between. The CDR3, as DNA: TGTGCCAGCAGCCACACGGGTGCGATTAACTATGGCTACACCTTC. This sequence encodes CASSHTGAINYGYTF.

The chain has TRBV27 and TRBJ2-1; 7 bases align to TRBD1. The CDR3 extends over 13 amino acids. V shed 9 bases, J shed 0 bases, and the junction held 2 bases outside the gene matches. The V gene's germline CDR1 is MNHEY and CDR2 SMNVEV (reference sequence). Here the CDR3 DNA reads TGTGCCAGTCGACAGGGCTCCTACAATGAGCAGTTCTTC. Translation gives CASRQGSYNEQFF.

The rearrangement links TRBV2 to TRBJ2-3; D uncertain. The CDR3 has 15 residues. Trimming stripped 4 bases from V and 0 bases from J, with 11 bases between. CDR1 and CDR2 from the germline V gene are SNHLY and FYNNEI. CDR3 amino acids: CASSAQLYSTDTQYF. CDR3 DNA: TGTGCCAGCAGTGCGCAGTTGTATAGCACAGATACGCAGTATTTT.

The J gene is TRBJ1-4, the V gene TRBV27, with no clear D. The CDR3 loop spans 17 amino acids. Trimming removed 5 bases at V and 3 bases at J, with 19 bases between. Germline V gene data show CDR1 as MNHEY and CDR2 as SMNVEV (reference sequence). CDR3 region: CASSPLLEVTANEKLFF. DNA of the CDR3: TGTGCCAGCAGTCCCCTACTGGAAGTAACAGCTAATGAAAAACTGTTTTTT.